This T cell receptor beta chain was captured by sequencing in a study of T cells after yellow fever vaccination. The TCR cDNA carried a universal primer site and UMIs from 5'RACE template switching. TCRdb ran MiXCR on the 5' RACE reads and lists one entry per CDR3 protein. The sample shows a few hundred thousand distinct CDR3 sequences, about 5.2% of them seen only once. Study outcomes and limitations: Boosting was followed by the reappearance of most primary-vaccination clones (less than 98% CD4, roughly 90% CD8). Weaker in magnitude, the secondary response showed a faster peak on day 5 versus 15. CD4 and CD8 compartments shared a small share of clonotypes.

This clonotype was recorded at least ten times. The antigen remains unidentified. The V and J ends lost 4 bases and 2 bases, in that order; junction bases with no gene match: 12. The CDR3 extends over 17 amino acids. Germline V gives CDR1 SGDLS, CDR2 YYNGEE. The sequence was collected from a man aged 18 to 29 who received the YFV17D yellow fever vaccine. Sequencing used CD4+ T cells sorted from PBMCs, obtained on the day of the yellow fever booster vaccination. The chain uses TRBV9 and TRBJ2-3; 8 nucleotides line up with TRBD2. Written as DNA, the CDR3 is TGTGCCAGCAGCTCCCGGGGGGGCAGGGTGACCACAGATACGCAGTATTTT. Encoded protein: CASSSRGGRVTTDTQYF.